A selection of T cell receptor beta chains follows, all from one sample in a study of radiotherapy plus CTLA-4 blockade in lung cancer. The data were produced by immunoSEQ multiplex PCR, yet TCRdb's version contains in-frame clones alone and is incomplete. In the table there are approximately 60,000 clones, about 72% of which are singletons. The sample in question was peripheral blood, obtained from a patient treated with radiotherapy plus ipilimumab. These receptors all come from a human donor with non-small cell lung cancer who had a complete response to radiotherapy plus ipilimumab. The CDR3 runs from the conserved cysteine through the conserved F or W.

j_gene | len | v_gene | CDR3aa
TRBJ2-5 | 14 | TRBV28 | CASSPSGSKETQYF
TRBJ1-2 | 13 | TRBV5-6 | CASSPGTGNGYTF
TRBJ2-3 | 15 | TRBV5-8 | CASSSLAGVGDTQYF
TRBJ1-1 | 15 | TRBV11-3 | CASSPDGRLLPEAFF
TRBJ2-4 | 16 | TRBV19 | CASSVSQGLAKNIQYF
TRBJ2-7 | 14 | TRBV7-9 | CASSLDAQGYEQYF
TRBJ1-1 | 15 | TRBV29-1 | CSVELVRGPNTEAFF
TRBJ1-3 | 14 | TRBV18 | CASSPDRVGNTIYF
TRBJ1-2 | 18 | TRBV5-6 | CASSPLGDPPDGGYGYTF
TRBJ2-3 | 15 | TRBV7-7 | CASSPTGVRGDTQYF
TRBJ1-2 | 11 | TRBV11-2 | CASSLAVSIAF
TRBJ2-2 | 19 | TRBV5-1 | CASSLAMAAGGSGAGELFF
TRBJ2-1 | 17 | TRBV27 | CASSSWRGLGPSNEQFF
TRBJ1-4 | 16 | TRBV5-1 | CASSPGDGATNEKLFF
TRBJ1-2 | 15 | TRBV27 | CASSLSGAVDYGYTF
TRBJ1-1 | 16 | TRBV25-1 | CASSDYFAGANTEAFF
TRBJ2-2 | 15 | TRBV7-9 | CASSSSGRAFGELFF
TRBJ2-1 | 20 | TRBV14 | CASSLRFTSGRPSSYNEQFF
TRBJ2-3 | 14 | TRBV6-5 | CASSINYRADTQYF
TRBJ1-1 | 14 | TRBV19 | CASRDDRGRTEAFF
TRBJ1-4 | 13 | TRBV19 | CASSRGFNEKLFF
TRBJ2-1 | 15 | TRBV9 | CASSVAAGDTNEQFF
TRBJ1-1 | 13 | TRBV10-3 | CAIKAQQNTEAFF
TRBJ2-2 | 15 | TRBV5-4 | CASSLGRGYTGELFF
TRBJ1-2 | 13 | TRBV7-9 | CASSPRGNYGYTF
TRBJ1-5 | 13 | TRBV6-9 | CASSGSGNQPQHF
TRBJ2-3 | 13 | TRBV18 | CASSPGPTDTQYF
TRBJ2-1 | 15 | TRBV6-5 | CASRESGRAGNEQFF
TRBJ2-2 | 16 | TRBV7-2 | CASSLDRVTDTGELFF
TRBJ2-7 | 11 | TRBV10-3 | CAIGQGNEQYF
TRBJ1-1 | 14 | TRBV5-1 | CASSSLDRDTEAFF
TRBJ1-4 | 15 | TRBV29-1 | CSVEGEVLSGQKLFF
TRBJ2-6 | 15 | TRBV6-5 | CASRPQWRGANVLTF
TRBJ1-1 | 15 | TRBV9 | CASSVGRGGNTEAFF
TRBJ2-7 | 17 | TRBV7-2 | CASSPPVGRGSSYEQYF
TRBJ1-4 | 17 | TRBV29-1 | CSVGNAPGFRGVEKLFF
TRBJ1-5 | 15 | TRBV5-6 | CASSRAGTTGQPQHF
TRBJ1-2 | 14 | TRBV7-2 | CASSLKFAGGGYTF
TRBJ1-4 | 14 | TRBV5-1 | CASREVSTNEKLFF
TRBJ1-1 | 16 | TRBV7-9 | CASSPGTGKGNTEAFF
TRBJ2-3 | 17 | TRBV5-1 | CASSQSVRTGGADTQYF
TRBJ2-2 | 16 | TRBV10-1 | CASRPGLAMGAGELFF
TRBJ1-2 | 14 | TRBV19 | CASLFQQGGEGYTF
TRBJ1-5 | 14 | TRBV7-8 | CASSLGKGEKPQHF
TRBJ1-1 | 15 | TRBV7-2 | CASSLLWGLNTEAFF
TRBJ2-7 | 12 | TRBV18 | CASSRQVYEQYF
TRBJ2-1 | 15 | TRBV1 | CTSSQGRTSVDEQFF
TRBJ2-2 | 14 | TRBV7-9 | CASSSTGGTGELFF
TRBJ2-1 | 13 | TRBV11-3 | CASSLEAGVEQFF
TRBJ1-3 | 15 | TRBV9 | CASSGSRGLRDTIYF
TRBJ2-1 | 14 | TRBV9 | CASSVELGYNEQFF
TRBJ2-1 | 16 | TRBV30 | CAWIETSGNSYNEQFF
TRBJ1-3 | 15 | TRBV10-1 | CASSDETFPGNTIYF